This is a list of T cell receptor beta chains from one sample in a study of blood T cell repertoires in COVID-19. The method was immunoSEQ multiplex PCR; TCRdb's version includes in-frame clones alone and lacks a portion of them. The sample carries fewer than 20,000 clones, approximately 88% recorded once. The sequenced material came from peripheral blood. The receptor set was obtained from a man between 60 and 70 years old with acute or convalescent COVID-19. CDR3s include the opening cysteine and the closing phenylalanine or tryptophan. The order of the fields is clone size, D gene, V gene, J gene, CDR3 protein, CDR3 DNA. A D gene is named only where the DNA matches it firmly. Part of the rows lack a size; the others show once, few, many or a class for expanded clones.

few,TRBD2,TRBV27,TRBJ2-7,CASSLSLGGVHEQYF,TGTGCCAGCAGTTTATCGTTGGGAGGGGTCCACGAGCAGTACTTC
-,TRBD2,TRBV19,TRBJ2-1,CASSIGLAWAGGHEQFF,TGTGCCAGTAGTATAGGACTAGCGTGGGCCGGGGGGCATGAGCAGTTCTTC
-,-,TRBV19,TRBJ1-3,CASGHSGNTIYF,TGTGCCAGCGGACACTCTGGAAACACCATATATTTT
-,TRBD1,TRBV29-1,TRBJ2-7,CSVGTGLGPEQYF,TGCAGCGTGGGGACAGGGTTAGGCCCCGAGCAGTACTTC
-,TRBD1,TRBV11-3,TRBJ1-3,CASSSGQERNTIYF,TGTGCCAGCAGCTCGGGACAGGAGCGTAACACCATATATTTT
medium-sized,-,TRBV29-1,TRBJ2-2,CSVRTGVAGELFF,TGCAGCGTCCGGACGGGGGTCGCCGGGGAGCTGTTTTTT
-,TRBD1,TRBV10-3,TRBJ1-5,CAISEGLGQVYQPQHF,TGTGCCATCAGTGAGGGTCTGGGACAGGTCTATCAGCCCCAGCATTTT
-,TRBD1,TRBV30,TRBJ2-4,CAWSFTGGAPKNIQYF,TGTGCCTGGAGTTTCACAGGGGGCGCACCCAAAAACATTCAGTACTTC
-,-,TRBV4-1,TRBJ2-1,CASSQGGTVLPLDNEQFF,TGCGCCAGCAGCCAAGGCGGGACAGTCTTACCTTTGGACAATGAGCAGTTCTTC
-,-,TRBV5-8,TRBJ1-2,CASSLFAGNDYGYTF,TGTGCCAGCAGCCTGTTTGCGGGGAACGACTATGGCTACACCTTC
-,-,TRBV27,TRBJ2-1,CASSFALISEQFF,TGTGCCAGCAGTTTCGCCCTAATAAGTGAGCAGTTCTTC
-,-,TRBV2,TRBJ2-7,CASSGRGEYF,TGTGCCAGCAGTGGCAGGGGCGAGTACTTC
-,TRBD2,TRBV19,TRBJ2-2,CASSIYSGSSGTGELFF,TGTGCCAGTAGTATATACAGCGGGAGTTCAGGCACCGGGGAGCTGTTTTTT
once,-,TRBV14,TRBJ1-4,CASSPGLGPIEKLFF,TGTGCCAGCAGCCCCGGCCTGGGGCCTATTGAAAAACTGTTTTTT
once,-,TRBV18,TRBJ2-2,CASSQLNTGELFF,TGTGCCAGCTCCCAACTCAACACCGGGGAGCTGTTTTTT
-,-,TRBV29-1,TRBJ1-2,CSVEGPRGGYGYTF,TGCAGCGTTGAAGGGCCCCGCGGAGGGTATGGCTACACCTTC
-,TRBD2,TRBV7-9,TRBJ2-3,CASSLSGEGDTQYF,TGTGCCAGCAGCTTAAGTGGGGAGGGAGATACGCAGTATTTT
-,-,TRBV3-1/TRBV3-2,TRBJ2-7,CASSQALLRGGHEQYF,TGTGCCAGCAGCCAGGCACTCCTAAGGGGGGGTCACGAGCAGTACTTC
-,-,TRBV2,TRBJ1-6,CASRGGLGANSPLHF,TGTGCCAGCAGGGGGGGGTTGGGCGCGAATTCACCCCTCCACTTT
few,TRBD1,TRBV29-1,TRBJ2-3,CSVGGQGSTDTQYF,TGCAGCGTTGGGGGACAGGGAAGCACAGATACGCAGTATTTT
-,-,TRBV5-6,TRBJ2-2,CASSLIAERNTGELFF,TGTGCCAGCAGCTTAATAGCGGAACGGAACACCGGGGAGCTGTTTTTT
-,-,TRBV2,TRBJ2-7,CASSESRGPYEQYF,TGTGCCAGCAGTGAATCCAGGGGTCCGTACGAGCAGTACTTC
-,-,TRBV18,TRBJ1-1,CASSPFGNDTYGAFF,TGTGCCAGCTCACCGTTCGGAAATGACACTTACGGAGCTTTCTTT
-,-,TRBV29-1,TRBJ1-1,CSVGLGLGAFF,TGCAGCGTTGGCCTGGGCCTTGGAGCTTTCTTT
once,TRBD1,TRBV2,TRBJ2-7,CATKALGTGPHEQYF,TGTGCCACCAAAGCCCTCGGGACAGGGCCCCACGAGCAGTACTTC
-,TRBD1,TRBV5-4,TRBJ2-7,CASSMTGYEQYF,TGTGCCAGCAGCATGACAGGGTACGAGCAGTACTTC
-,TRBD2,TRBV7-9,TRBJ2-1,CASSSHPGLAGYNEQFF,TGTGCCAGCAGCTCACACCCGGGACTAGCTGGCTACAATGAGCAGTTCTTC
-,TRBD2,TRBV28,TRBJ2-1,CASSSMRTSSNEQFF,TGTGCCAGCAGCTCAATGCGGACTAGCTCGAATGAGCAGTTCTTC
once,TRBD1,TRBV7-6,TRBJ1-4,CASSSTTPQQGAYEKLFF,TGTGCCAGCAGCTCTACGACTCCTCAACAGGGGGCGTACGAAAAACTGTTTTTT